This TCR beta chain was sequenced during a study of a mutant IDH1 vaccine in newly diagnosed glioma. V shed 5 bases and J shed 0 bases, with 7 bases lying between them. The CDR3 covers 14 residues. Germline CDR1 and CDR2: MDHEN and SYDVKM. Assay used: immunoSEQ multiplex PCR; TCRdb lists only in-frame clones, some missing. The profile shows tens of thousands of clones, roughly 80% of them singletons. Comment on this clone: The antigen is not known.

Time point indicated: week 47, end of study. Vaccination used 300 ug of mutant IDH1 20-mer peptide per dose, with topical imiquimod. This sequence originates from a woman in her thirties with glioma. Some clones in this sample may be carry-over from other donors' samples. V usage is TRBV28 and J usage is TRBJ1-4; D is unresolved. The material was PBMCs, obtained from a glioma patient whose treatment included an IDH1 peptide vaccine. The CDR3 sequence: CASSTIATNEKLFF. CDR3 coding DNA: TGTGCCAGCAGTACTATAGCAACTAATGAAAAACTGTTTTTT.